Reported below is one TCR beta chain. The data derive from a study of control samples from healthy donors and cancer patients. Sequencing was performed with immunoSEQ multiplex PCR; in TCRdb, only in-frame clones are kept and a portion is missing. The sample gives some 150,000 clones, under 96% of which show up once; over 0.9% is in the top ten. The CDR3 runs to 15 residues. Trimming at V came to 7 bases and at J to 3 bases, leaving 6 bases not matched to a gene. Germline V gives CDR1 SGHTA, CDR2 FQGNSA. The material sequenced was blood. This rearrangement joins TRBV7-2 to TRBJ2-1; TRBD2 agrees at 10 bases. This receptor was obtained from a woman aged 25 to 39 in good health. As DNA, the CDR3 is TGTGCCAGCACCCCCGCTAGCGGGGGCTACAATGAGCAGTTCTTC. Its translation: CASTPASGGYNEQFF. The full variable domain, with the rest looked up from reference TRBV7-2 and TRBJ2-1, is GAGVSQSPSNKVTEKGKDVELRCDPISGHTALYWYRQSLGQGLEFLIYFQGNSAPDKSGLPSDRFSAERTGGSVSTLTIQRTQQEDSAVYLCASTPASGGYNEQFFGPGTRLTVL.